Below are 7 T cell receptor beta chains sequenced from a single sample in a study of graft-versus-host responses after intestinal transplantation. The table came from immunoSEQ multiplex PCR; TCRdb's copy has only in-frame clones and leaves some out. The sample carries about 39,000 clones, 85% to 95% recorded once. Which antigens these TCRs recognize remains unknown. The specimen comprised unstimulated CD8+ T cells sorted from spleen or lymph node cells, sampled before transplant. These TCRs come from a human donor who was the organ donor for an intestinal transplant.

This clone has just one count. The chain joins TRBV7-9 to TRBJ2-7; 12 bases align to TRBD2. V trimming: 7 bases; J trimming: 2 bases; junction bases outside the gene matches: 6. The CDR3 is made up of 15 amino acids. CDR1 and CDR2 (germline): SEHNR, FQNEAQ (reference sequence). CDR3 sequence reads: CASTSGRGGPYEQYF. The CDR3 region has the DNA TGTGCCAGCACTAGCGGGAGGGGTGGGCCCTACGAGCAGTACTTC.

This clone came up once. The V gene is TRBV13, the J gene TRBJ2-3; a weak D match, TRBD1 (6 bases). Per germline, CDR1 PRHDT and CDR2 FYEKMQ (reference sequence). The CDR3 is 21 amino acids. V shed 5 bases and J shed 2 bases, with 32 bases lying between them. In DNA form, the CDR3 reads TGTGCCAGCAGCCTCTACGGGATAGAGGCCGTTGCAGGGGACCTCACAGATACGCAGTATTTT. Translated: CASSLYGIEAVAGDLTDTQYF. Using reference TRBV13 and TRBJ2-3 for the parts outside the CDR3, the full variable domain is AAGVIQSPRHLIKEKRETATLKCYPIPRHDTVYWYQQGPGQDPQFLISFYEKMQSDKGSIPDRFSAQQFSDYHSELNMSSLELGDSALYFCASSLYGIEAVAGDLTDTQYFGPGTRLTVL.

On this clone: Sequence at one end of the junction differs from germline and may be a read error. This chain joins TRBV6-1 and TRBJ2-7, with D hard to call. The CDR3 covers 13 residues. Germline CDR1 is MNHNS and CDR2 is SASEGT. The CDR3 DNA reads TGTGCCAGCGGTGAGGATTCGGGTTACGAGCAGTACTTC. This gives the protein CASGEDSGYEQYF.

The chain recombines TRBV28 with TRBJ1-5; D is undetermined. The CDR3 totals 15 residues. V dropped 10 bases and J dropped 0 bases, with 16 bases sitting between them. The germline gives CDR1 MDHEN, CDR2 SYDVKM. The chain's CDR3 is CANRGPFGSNQPQHF. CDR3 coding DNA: TGTGCCAATCGAGGGCCCTTTGGTAGCAATCAGCCCCAGCATTTT.

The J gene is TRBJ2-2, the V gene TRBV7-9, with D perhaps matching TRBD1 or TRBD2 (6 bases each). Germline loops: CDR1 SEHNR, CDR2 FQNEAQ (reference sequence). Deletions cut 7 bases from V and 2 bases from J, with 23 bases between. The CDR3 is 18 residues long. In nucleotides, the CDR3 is TGTGCCAGCACCGAAAGGGGTATGGAGGGGGTAAACACCGGGGAGCTGTTTTTT. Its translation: CASTERGMEGVNTGELFF.

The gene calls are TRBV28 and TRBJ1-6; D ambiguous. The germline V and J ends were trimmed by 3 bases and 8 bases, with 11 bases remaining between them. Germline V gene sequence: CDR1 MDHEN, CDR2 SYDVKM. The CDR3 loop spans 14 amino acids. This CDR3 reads CASSFRYSDSPLHF. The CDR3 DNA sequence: TGTGCCAGCAGTTTTCGGTATAGTGATTCACCCCTCCACTTT.

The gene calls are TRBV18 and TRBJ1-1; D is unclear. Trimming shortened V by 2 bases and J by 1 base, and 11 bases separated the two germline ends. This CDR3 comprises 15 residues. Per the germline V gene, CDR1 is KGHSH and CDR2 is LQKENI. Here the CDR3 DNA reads TGTGCCAGCTCACCATTAGGGAGTCCGAACACTGAAGCTTTCTTT. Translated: CASSPLGSPNTEAFF.